A single T cell receptor beta chain is shown here with its context. The control group consisted of healthy donors matched for age and sex. Random hexamers were used to reverse transcribe the RNA input (about 0.5 to 1 ug). TCRdb re-analysed the immunoSEQ multiplex PCR reads in MiXCR, keeping a single row per CDR3 protein. The table includes approximately 150,000 distinct CDR3 sequences, around 95% detected once. The sample comes from a study of CD8 T cells in Susac syndrome. From germline, CDR1 is MNHNY and CDR2 SVGAGI (reference sequence). The CDR3 runs to 12 residues. V lost 4 bases and J lost 5, with 8 bases in between.

Sample: CD4+ T cells from PBMCs. The rearrangement uses TRBV6-6 and TRBJ2-5; TRBD2 might be the D (5 bases). The receptor's source is a human donor in good health. CDR3 in amino acids: CASSWGVETQYF. The CDR3 DNA reads as TGTGCCAGCAGTTGGGGAGTGGAGACCCAGTACTTC.